This T cell receptor beta chain emerged from a study of spatial heterogeneity in lung cancer. Overall study context: Follow-up PBMC specimens underwent sequencing when available; their median timing was roughly two years after resection.

The study tagged each TCR cDNA molecule with a unique molecular identifier. TCRdb reprocessed the 5' RACE reads via MiXCR and lists one record per CDR3 protein. The sample yields some 54,000 distinct CDR3 sequences, 6.5% to 7.5% seen once. The time point: blood at routine non-recurrence follow-up after resection. No cell sorting; template was whole RNA from tumor, lung tissue or PBMC. Study-wide findings and caveats: TCRs found ubiquitously expanded in tumor appeared in blood more at resection than at follow-up.

This clonotype was detected ten times or more. As yet, its antigen is unknown. Looked up from germline, CDR1 is MNHEY and CDR2 is SVGAGI. The CDR3 is 14 residues long. V was trimmed by 0 bases and J by 9 bases, leaving 9 bases between them. The sequence derives from a female donor with early-stage non-small cell lung cancer. The sequenced sample was PBMCs, obtained at follow-up. The chain couples TRBV6-5 to TRBJ1-6; D is unclear. The CDR3 region is CASSYSPLRSPLHF. The CDR3 DNA reads as TGTGCCAGCAGTTACTCCCCTTTACGTTCACCCCTCCACTTT.